This TCR beta chain was obtained from a study of cytomegalovirus exposure and HLA in healthy donors. CDR3 length: 12 amino acids. The germline CDR1 and CDR2 sequences are ENHRY and SYGVKD. V was clipped by 1 base and J by 7 bases, with 7 bases between them. Here immunoSEQ multiplex PCR was the method, and the copy in TCRdb shows in-frame clones only, minus some. The data contain about 330,000 clones, 75% to 90% of them singletons. This chain links TRBV10-3 with TRBJ1-1; D gene ambiguous. This TCR was sampled from a woman in her 30s in good health and CMV-seropositive. The sequencing input was PBMCs. CDR3 loop: CAISEFPGEAFF. The CDR3 nucleotides read TGTGCCATCAGTGAGTTCCCGGGTGAAGCTTTCTTT.